This TCR beta chain was documented in a study of blood T cell repertoires in COVID-19. Study-wide context: There were acute and convalescent COVID-19 samples, and they came from the United States, Italy and Spain. PBMCs, B-cell-depleted T cells, or T cells provided the cDNA or gDNA that made up the material.

Original data processing: Estimated nucleated cell counts came from reference gene primer amplification. Data came from immunoSEQ multiplex PCR; TCRdb stores just in-frame clones and leaves some out. The D gene and trimming were derived from the DNA, and the V and J assignments and clone size from that table. The sample lists 95,000 to 150,000 clones, about nine tenths occurring once. Germline CDR1 and CDR2: LNHDA and SQIVND (reference sequence). The CDR3 has 15 amino acids. The ends lost 9 bases at V and 5 bases at J; junction bases unmatched: 13. The sequenced material came from peripheral blood. The source is a man aged 40-55 years with acute or convalescent COVID-19. J is TRBJ2-5 and V is TRBV19, with TRBD1 matching over 9 bases. CDR3 nucleotide sequence: TGTGCCAGCCTTAAGACGGGACAGGGAGGGGAGACCCAGTACTTC. Protein product: CASLKTGQGGETQYF.